Presented here are 27 T cell receptor beta chains from one specimen sequenced in a study of cytomegalovirus exposure and HLA in healthy donors. Primers for the PCR totalled 60 Vbeta and 13 Jbeta. The protocol was immunoSEQ multiplex PCR, while the TCRdb copy is restricted to in-frame clones and leaves out a portion. Among approximately 190,000 clones listed, about 80% were seen once. The sequenced sample consisted of PBMCs. The receptors were sampled from a woman aged 45 to 65 in good health and CMV-seropositive.

Of note for this clone: Its ends do not fully match the called genes, so a read error is possible. J is TRBJ2-5 and V is TRBV7-7; TRBD1 agrees at 8 bases. This CDR3 region has 16 residues. The V gene's germline CDR1 is SSHAT and CDR2 FNYEAQ (reference sequence). CDR3 in amino acids: CASSRAADRGGETQYF. Written as DNA, the CDR3 is TGTGCTAGCAGTCGAGCCGCCGACAGGGGAGGCGAGACCCAGTACTTC.

This clone was observed a handful of times. The chain employs TRBV28 and TRBJ2-2; 12 nucleotides line up with TRBD2. Germline CDR1 MDHEN, CDR2 SYDVKM. This CDR3 spans 15 amino acids. Trimming at V came to 6 bases and at J to 7 bases, leaving 6 bases not matched to a gene. The CDR3 bases are TGTGCCAGCAGGGGAGGACTAGCGGGGATCGGGGAGCTGTTTTTT. It is translated as CASRGGLAGIGELFF.

V is TRBV5-1 and J is TRBJ2-1; maybe TRBD2 (6 bases). Germline CDR1 SGHRS, CDR2 YFSETQ. V was clipped by 3 bases and J by 2 bases, with 15 bases between them. This CDR3 has 16 residues. In DNA form, the CDR3 reads TGCGCCAGCAGCTCCACGGGACTTGTAGCCTACAATGAGCAGTTCTTC. As protein: CASSSTGLVAYNEQFF.

This chain links TRBV15 with TRBJ1-2; perhaps TRBD1 as D (6 bases). The CDR3 extends over 16 amino acids. V lost 0 bases and J 7 bases, leaving 18 bases between the germline ends. CDR1 is LNHNV, CDR2 YYDKDF, per germline (reference sequence). The CDR3 reads CATSRDPGGGSGGYTF. The CDR3 DNA follows: TGTGCCACCAGCAGAGATCCTGGTGGGGGCTCGGGTGGCTACACCTTC.

This chain joins TRBV7-3 and TRBJ2-7; TRBD2 is a possible D gene (7 bases). Germline V gene lookup returns CDR1 SGHTA and CDR2 FQGTGA. V was shortened by 8 bases and J by 6 bases, with 17 bases between the two germline ends. This CDR3 has 13 residues. The CDR3 nucleotides read TGTGCCAGCGGAAAGGGGGAGGGAAGCGAGCAGTACTTC. It yields the protein CASGKGEGSEQYF. Combining the CDR3 with reference TRBV7-3 and TRBJ2-7 gives the whole variable domain GAGVSQTPSNKVTEKGKYVELRCDPISGHTALYWYRQSLGQGPEFLIYFQGTGAADDSGLPNDRFFAVRPEGSVSTLKIQRTERGDSAVYLCASGKGEGSEQYFGPGTRLTVT.

In this sample, this clone turned up once. This chain connects TRBV5-1 to TRBJ1-1, with D possibly TRBD1 on 6 matching bases. V lost 1 base and J lost 1, with 8 bases in between. CDR3 length equals 14 residues. CDR1 and CDR2 from the germline V gene are SGHRS and YFSETQ. In DNA, the CDR3 is TGCGCCAGCAGCTTGATGGACAGGAACACTGAAGCTTTCTTT. It encodes CASSLMDRNTEAFF.

This chain links TRBV5-4 with TRBJ2-7, with D possibly TRBD2 on 6 matching bases. The CDR3 runs to 15 residues. CDR1 SGHNT and CDR2 YYREEE come from the germline V gene (reference sequence). V was cut by 3 bases and J by 5 bases, with 18 bases left in between. The CDR3 here is CASSYPTSTPHEQYF. CDR3 bases: TGTGCCAGCAGCTACCCAACTAGCACCCCCCACGAGCAGTACTTC.

This clone was seen a single time. This chain links TRBV11-2 with TRBJ2-1; tentative D call: TRBD2 (7 bases). Germline CDR1 is SGHAT and CDR2 is FQNNGV. This CDR3 is 15 amino acids long. V was clipped by 2 bases and J by 5 bases, with 13 bases between them. The CDR3 loop is CASSLLGGTNNEQFF. CDR3 nucleotide sequence: TGTGCCAGCAGCTTATTGGGGGGGACAAACAATGAGCAGTTCTTC.

The V gene is TRBV18, the J gene TRBJ2-3; possibly TRBD1 for D (6 bases). V was clipped by 3 bases and J by 3 bases, with 10 bases between them. The CDR3 loop spans 14 amino acids. Germline lookup yields CDR1 KGHSH and CDR2 LQKENI. This CDR3 reads CASSPRGGTDTQYF. The CDR3 nucleotides are TGTGCCAGCTCACCGAGAGGGGGTACAGATACGCAGTATTTT.

The gene calls are TRBV6-6 and TRBJ2-7; D gene uncertain. V was shortened by 4 bases and J by 2 bases, with 3 bases between the two germline ends. Per the germline V gene, CDR1 is MNHNY and CDR2 is SVGAGI (reference sequence). The CDR3 contains 11 residues. The CDR3 protein is CASSSAYEQYF. DNA for the CDR3: TGTGCCAGCAGTTCCGCCTACGAGCAGTACTTC.

V gene TRBV28 combines with J gene TRBJ2-7; 11 bases align to TRBD2. J lost 4 bases, V lost 4 bases, and 9 bases had no gene match. The germline gives CDR1 MDHEN, CDR2 SYDVKM. There are 16 residues in the CDR3. This CDR3 reads CASSYSGGAKKYEQYF. CDR3 nucleotide sequence: TGTGCCAGCAGTTATAGCGGGGGGGCCAAAAAGTACGAGCAGTACTTC.

This clone was detected only once. The CDR3 sequence is CASSPPSAQETQYF. CDR3 bases: TGTGCCAGCTCACCACCGAGCGCTCAAGAGACCCAGTACTTC. V gene TRBV18 combines with J gene TRBJ2-5; D not certain. The germline V gene encodes CDR1 KGHSH and CDR2 LQKENI. V lost 0 bases, J lost 2 bases, and 7 bases lay in between. This CDR3 region has 14 residues.

The J gene is TRBJ1-1, the V gene TRBV6-5, with TRBD1 as a possible D gene (5 bases). CDR1 and CDR2 (germline): MNHEY, SVGAGI. V shed 2 bases and J shed 1 base, with 14 bases lying between them. This CDR3 has 16 residues. For the CDR3, the DNA is TGTGCCAGCAGTTACAGGAGGGGCCTACCGAACACTGAAGCTTTCTTT. Its translation: CASSYRRGLPNTEAFF.

The chain employs TRBV28 and TRBJ1-3; 7 nucleotides match TRBD1. The CDR3 spans 14 residues. V shed 3 bases, J shed 5 bases, and the junction held 4 bases outside the gene matches. Germline assignment: CDR1 MDHEN and CDR2 SYDVKM. The CDR3 bases are TGTGCCAGCAGTTTGGACAGGAATAGAAACACCATATATTTT. This codes for CASSLDRNRNTIYF.

J is TRBJ1-6 and V is TRBV28; a possible D gene is TRBD1 (6 bases). The CDR3 is 15 amino acids. Germline assignment: CDR1 MDHEN and CDR2 SYDVKM. V was shortened by 6 bases and J by 0 bases, with 9 bases between the two germline ends. The CDR3 reads CASSPDSSYNSPLHF. The CDR3 DNA reads as TGTGCCAGCAGCCCGGACAGCTCCTATAATTCACCCCTCCACTTT. Based on the CDR3 plus reference TRBV28 and TRBJ1-6, the full variable domain is DVKVTQSSRYLVKRTGEKVFLECVQDMDHENMFWYRQDPGLGLRLIYFSYDVKMKEKGDIPEGYSVSREKKERFSLILESASTNQTSMYLCASSPDSSYNSPLHFGNGTRLTVT.

This clone has just a few counts. The rearrangement joins TRBV4-1 to TRBJ1-5; D gene unclear. Germline V gene sequence: CDR1 MGHRA, CDR2 YSYEKL. The CDR3 spans 13 residues. Trimming took 0 bases from V and 5 from J, leaving 5 bases between them. The CDR3 bases are TGCGCCAGCAGCCAAGAGGCTTATCAGCCCCAGCATTTT. This encodes CASSQEAYQPQHF.

The chain combines TRBV2 with TRBJ2-7; D not resolved. Trimming pared 3 bases from V and 0 bases from J, leaving 12 bases between. Per the germline V gene, CDR1 is SNHLY and CDR2 is FYNNEI. The CDR3 is 15 amino acids. CDR3 coding DNA: TGTGCCAGCAGTGAGGAGTCAGCGAGCTCCTACGAGCAGTACTTC. This gives the protein CASSEESASSYEQYF.

The chain couples TRBV7-9 to TRBJ2-3; 8 positions match TRBD2. V was pared by 1 base and J by 0 bases, with 12 bases of the junction left unmatched. Germline assignment: CDR1 SEHNR and CDR2 FQNEAQ (reference sequence). The CDR3 has 19 residues. The CDR3 region has the DNA TGTGCCAGCAGCTTAGTTCCGGGAGGGGTAGGGACAAGCACAGATACGCAGTATTTT. It codes for CASSLVPGGVGTSTDTQYF.

This chain links TRBV30 with TRBJ1-5; no firm D call. The CDR3 totals 13 residues. V was cut by 3 bases and J by 5 bases, with 11 bases left in between. Germline V gene data show CDR1 as GTSNPN and CDR2 as SVGIG (reference sequence). CDR3: CAWSGGIDQPQHF. For the CDR3, the DNA is TGTGCCTGGAGCGGAGGGATTGATCAGCCCCAGCATTTT.

V usage is TRBV5-4 and J usage is TRBJ2-1; 8 positions agree with TRBD2. After removal of 0 bases from V and 4 bases from J, the junction contained 3 bases not matched to a gene. There are 15 residues in the CDR3. Germline CDR1 reads SGHNT; CDR2 reads YYREEE (reference sequence). CDR3 amino acids: CASSLGAGGYNEQFF. The CDR3 nucleotides are TGTGCCAGCAGCTTGGGGGCGGGGGGTTACAATGAGCAGTTCTTC.

CDR3 protein: CASSLDRGALQETQYF. As DNA, the CDR3 is TGTGCCAGCAGCTTGGATCGGGGGGCCCTCCAAGAGACCCAGTACTTC. The chain uses TRBV5-5 and TRBJ2-5; weak D call: TRBD2 (7 bases). In germline, CDR1 is SGHKS, CDR2 YYEKEE (reference sequence). Trimming took 0 bases from V and 1 from J, leaving 13 bases between them. The CDR3 is made up of 16 amino acids.

This chain uses TRBV6-6 with TRBJ2-5, with D possibly being TRBD2 (5 bases). The tail of the sequence fits TRBJ2-7 better, so the J call may be wrong. The V gene's germline CDR1 is MNHNY and CDR2 SVGAGI (reference sequence). This CDR3 has 15 amino acids. The CDR3 spells CASSYSRVENYEQYF. CDR3 in DNA: TGTGCCAGCAGTTACTCGAGGGTGGAGAACTACGAGCAGTACTTC.

The chain recombines TRBV10-3 with TRBJ1-1; the D gene is possibly TRBD1 (5 bases). The germline CDR1 and CDR2 sequences are ENHRY and SYGVKD. The CDR3 extends over 14 amino acids. V was shortened by 2 bases and J by 3 bases, with 10 bases between the two germline ends. The CDR3 DNA follows: TGTGCCATCAGTGAGAGGGGCCAGGACACTGAAGCTTTCTTT. Protein: CAISERGQDTEAFF.

This clone was counted between two and nine times. V and J are TRBV5-4 and TRBJ1-2, with 9 positions matching TRBD1. Germline CDR1 is SGHNT and CDR2 is YYREEE (reference sequence). This CDR3 is 15 amino acids long. The trim removed 5 bases at V and 8 bases at J, leaving 13 bases unmatched. The CDR3 here is CASRIGQGRDAGYTF. The CDR3 DNA follows: TGTGCCAGCAGGATAGGACAGGGGAGGGACGCAGGCTACACCTTC.

The chain joins TRBV9 to TRBJ2-7, with 9 bases that match TRBD1. Germline CDR1 is SGDLS and CDR2 is YYNGEE. The junction had 10 bases not matched to a gene; V was cut back by 2 bases and J by 4 bases. There are 16 residues in the CDR3. CDR3 protein: CASSVEATGGLYEQYF. The CDR3 nucleotides read TGTGCCAGCAGCGTCGAGGCGACAGGGGGTCTATACGAGCAGTACTTC.

V usage is TRBV28 and J usage is TRBJ2-3, with TRBD2 identical over 14 bases. CDR3 length equals 16 residues. CDR1 MDHEN and CDR2 SYDVKM come from the germline V gene. Trimming at V came to 4 bases and at J to 9 bases, leaving 9 bases not matched to a gene. The CDR3 spells CASSSPGLAGASTQYF. CDR3 coding DNA: TGTGCCAGCAGTTCCCCGGGACTAGCGGGGGCCTCGACGCAGTATTTT.

The V gene is TRBV4-1, the J gene TRBJ1-1, with D uncertain. From germline, CDR1 is MGHRA and CDR2 YSYEKL. There are 15 residues in the CDR3. V dropped 5 bases and J dropped 0 bases, with 13 bases sitting between them. CDR3 protein: CASSLAPGMNTEAFF. CDR3 nucleotides: TGCGCCAGCAGCTTGGCTCCGGGGATGAACACTGAAGCTTTCTTT.